Sequencing of this T cell receptor beta chain was carried out in a study of blood T cell repertoires in COVID-19. The V end lost 6 bases, the J end lost 4 bases, and 16 bases lay between the germline ends. The CDR3 is 15 residues long. From germline, CDR1 is MDHEN and CDR2 SYDVKM. Libraries were prepared by immunoSEQ multiplex PCR; TCRdb keeps only in-frame clonotypes and omits some of them. Altogether a few hundred thousand clones are present, about 90% being singletons, with the ten largest covering less than 2%. The study recruited people aged roughly 18 to 95 years across 24 US areas. Which cohort a participant joined came from the clinical history participants gave. Either two negative PCRs, clearance, or symptom resolution qualified Cohort 3 donors as recovered.

The chain combines TRBV28 with TRBJ1-5; TRBD1 is a possible D gene (6 bases). The TCR originated in a woman in her 30s who had recovered from COVID-19. The sample consisted of PBMCs or T cells enriched from blood (not recorded which). Here the CDR3 reads CASSPISGANQPQHF. CDR3 coding DNA: TGTGCCAGCAGCCCTATCTCAGGGGCAAATCAGCCCCAGCATTTT. Drawing the rest from reference TRBV28 and TRBJ1-5, the complete variable domain is DVKVTQSSRYLVKRTGEKVFLECVQDMDHENMFWYRQDPGLGLRLIYFSYDVKMKEKGDIPEGYSVSREKKERFSLILESASTNQTSMYLCASSPISGANQPQHFGDGTRLSIL.